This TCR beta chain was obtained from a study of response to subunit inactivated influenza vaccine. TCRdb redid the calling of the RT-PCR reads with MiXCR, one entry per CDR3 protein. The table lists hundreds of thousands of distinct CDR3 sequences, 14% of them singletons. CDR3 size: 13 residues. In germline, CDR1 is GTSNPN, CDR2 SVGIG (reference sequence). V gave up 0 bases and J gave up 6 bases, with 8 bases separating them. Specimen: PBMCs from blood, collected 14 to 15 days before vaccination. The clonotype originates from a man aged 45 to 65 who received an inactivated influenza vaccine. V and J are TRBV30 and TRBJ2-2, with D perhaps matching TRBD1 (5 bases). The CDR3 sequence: CAWSVRGSGELFF. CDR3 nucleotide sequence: TGTGCCTGGAGTGTAAGGGGCTCCGGGGAGCTGTTTTTT.